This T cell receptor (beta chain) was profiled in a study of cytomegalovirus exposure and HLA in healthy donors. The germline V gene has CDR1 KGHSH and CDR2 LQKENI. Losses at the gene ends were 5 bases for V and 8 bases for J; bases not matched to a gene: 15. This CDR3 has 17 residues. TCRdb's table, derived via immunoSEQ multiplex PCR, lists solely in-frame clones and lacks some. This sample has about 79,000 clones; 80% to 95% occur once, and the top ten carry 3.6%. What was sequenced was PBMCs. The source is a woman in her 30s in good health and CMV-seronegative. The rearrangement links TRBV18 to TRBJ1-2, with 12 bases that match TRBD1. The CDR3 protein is CASSAPRPGQGAEGYTF. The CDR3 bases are TGTGCCAGCTCAGCCCCTCGACCGGGACAGGGGGCGGAGGGCTACACCTTC.